This record concerns one T cell receptor beta chain sequence. The antigen is not known. 13 Jbeta primers and 60 Vbeta primers were used for the PCR. Sequenced by immunoSEQ multiplex PCR; TCRdb stores in-frame clones only, minus some. The data hold about 160,000 clones, with about 75% observed a single time. The sample is drawn from a study of cytomegalovirus exposure and HLA in healthy donors. Study-wide points: The investigators catalogued 150 to 200 TCR beta chains as cytomegalovirus-associated.

Germline CDR1 reads LNHNV; CDR2 reads YYDKDF (reference sequence). The CDR3 consists of 20 residues. The V segment lost 3 bases and the J segment 1 base; nucleotides outside the gene matches: 11. The chain is built from TRBV15 and TRBJ2-1; TRBD2 matches at 14 bases. This clonotype originated in a woman aged 45-60 years in good health and CMV-seropositive. The sequenced sample was PBMCs. The CDR3 protein is CATSRSWGLAGEKSYNEQFF. The CDR3 DNA is TGTGCCACCAGCAGGAGTTGGGGACTAGCGGGAGAAAAGTCCTACAATGAGCAGTTCTTC.